This T cell receptor (beta chain) was sequenced in a study of blood T cells in healthy people across ages. V was clipped by 8 bases and J by 10 bases, with 21 bases between them. This CDR3 spans 14 amino acids. It was with a sample-barcoded 5' primer and a J-beta primer mix that a second PCR of roughly 6 to 11 cycles was run. Using its own MiXCR run on the 5' RACE reads, TCRdb lists one record per CDR3 protein. The sample includes hundreds of thousands of distinct CDR3 sequences, more than 40% seen only once; the top ten take around a third. The V call is TRBV12-3 or TRBV12-4, the J call TRBJ2-1, with a possible D match to TRBD2 (6 bases). This sequence originates from a woman in her fifties or sixties in good health. Sequencing was performed on blood. The CDR3 protein is CASSPGLRTGEQFF. CDR3 DNA sequence: TGTGCCAGCTCTCCGGGACTCCGTACGGGGGAGCAGTTCTTC.